This entry lists 2 T cell receptor beta chains sequenced from one sample in a study of metastatic and nonmetastatic thyroid tumors (TCRdb year 2020). To prepare the library, PCR was applied. TCRdb records Illumina HiSeq 4000 as the sequencer. TCRdb reworked the public reads: Q25 trimming with fastp, MiXCR clone assembly, productive beta chains retained. The sample includes roughly 20,000 clones, with around 30% observed a single time. Roughly 13% of the sample is taken by the ten largest. No treatment had been received by any patient before thyroid surgery. Sequences were obtained from blood. These receptors all stem from a female donor with papillary thyroid cancer or a benign thyroid nodule (not recorded which). Some clones in this sample may be carry-over from other donors' samples.

This clone occurred many times. V and J are TRBV6-1 and TRBJ2-7, with D tentatively TRBD2 (7 bases). The V and J ends lost 6 bases and 5 bases respectively, with 20 bases between them. This CDR3 is 15 amino acids long. Germline-derived CDR1 and CDR2 are MNHNS and SASEGT. CDR3 sequence reads: CASSLEGGAENEQYF. The CDR3 bases are TGTGCCAGCAGCCTAGAGGGGGGGGCCGAAAACGAGCAGTACTTC.

In this sample, this clone is medium-sized (0.01 to 0.1%). The V call is TRBV2, the J call TRBJ1-1; no clear D gene. Trimming took 7 bases from V and 1 from J, leaving 13 bases between them. This CDR3 contains 14 residues. From germline, CDR1 is SNHLY and CDR2 FYNNEI. In DNA form, the CDR3 reads TGTGCCAGCACCGCGAGTAGGGCGAACACTGAAGCTTTCTTT. Translated, it gives CASTASRANTEAFF. The full variable domain, in which reference TRBV2 and TRBJ1-1 provide the parts outside the CDR3, is EPEVTQTPSHQVTQMGQEVILRCVPISNHLYFYWYRQILGQKVEFLVSFYNNEISEKSEIFDDQFSVERPDGSNFTLKIRSTKLEDSAMYFCASTASRANTEAFFGQGTRLTVV.